The sequence of this TCR beta chain was determined in a study of cytomegalovirus exposure and HLA in healthy donors. About the study: Early release data held about 85 million unique TCRs from HLA-typed donors.

CDR1 and CDR2 (germline): LGHNA, YSLEER. After removal of 0 bases from V and 3 bases from J, the junction contained 2 bases not matched to a gene. This CDR3 spans 15 amino acids. The PCR made use of 60 Vbeta and 13 Jbeta primers. TCRdb's copy holds only in-frame clones and misses some; the assay was immunoSEQ multiplex PCR. The sample records 150,000 to 200,000 clones, 55% to 65% being singletons. Sequencing was performed on PBMCs. This clonotype was obtained from a man aged 40-49 years in good health and CMV-seronegative. This chain links TRBV4-3 with TRBJ2-7, with 10 bases identical to TRBD2. The DNA of the CDR3 is TGCGCCAGCAGCCAAGAACTAGCGGGAATCTACGAGCAGTACTTC. This encodes CASSQELAGIYEQYF.